This T cell receptor beta chain was found in a study of blood T cells in healthy people across ages. At the level of the study: Capturing about one barcoded beta molecule per two T cells was achieved by template switching.

Sample-barcoded 5' priming and a J-beta primer mix drove a second PCR of roughly 7 to 11 cycles. The authors tagged each cDNA molecule using a template-switch adaptor with 12 random nucleotides. TCRdb processed the 5' RACE reads anew with MiXCR; each CDR3 protein has one entry. The table lists 700,000 to 900,000 distinct CDR3 sequences, 53% of them singletons. The CDR3 has 15 amino acids. Germline values: CDR1 KGHDR, CDR2 SFDVKD. Trimming cost V 2 bases and J 5 bases; bases outside gene matches: 7. Staff drew approximately 9.1 milliliters of peripheral blood from each donor. The rearrangement uses TRBV24-1 and TRBJ2-5; the match to TRBD1 covers 7 bases. The TCR originated in a man at least 80 years old in good health. Sequenced: blood. The CDR3 region has the DNA TGTGCCACCAGTGATTCCCTGACAGGGCGGGAGACCCAGTACTTC. Protein: CATSDSLTGRETQYF.